This is a list of T cell receptor beta chains from one sample in a study of Ad26.COV2.S vaccination and SARS-CoV-2 variants. Libraries were prepared by immunoSEQ multiplex PCR; TCRdb keeps only in-frame clonotypes and omits some of them. The sample comprises some 480,000 clones, roughly 89% of which are singletons, and roughly 13% rests with the top ten. Here the sequenced sample was peripheral blood, taken in a trial of Ad26.COV2.S vaccine versus placebo. The receptors shown here come from a person between 18 and 59 years old who received the Ad26.COV2.S COVID-19 vaccine or a placebo. CDR3s include the opening cysteine and the closing phenylalanine or tryptophan. A D gene is named only where the DNA matches it firmly. Only some rows state a clone size, as once, few, many or a class for expanded clones.

cdr3_aa: CASNPPGPETQYF
cdr3_nt: TGTGCCAGCAACCCTCCGGGACCAGAGACCCAGTACTTC
d_call: -
cdr3_length: 13
clone_size: -
j_call: TRBJ2-5
v_call: TRBV28

cdr3_aa: CSARVSDTQYF
cdr3_nt: TGCAGTGCTAGAGTCTCGGATACGCAGTATTTT
d_call: -
cdr3_length: 11
clone_size: -
j_call: TRBJ2-3
v_call: TRBV20-1

cdr3_aa: CASSQGGETQYF
cdr3_nt: TGTGCCAGCAGCCAAGGGGGAGAGACCCAGTACTTC
d_call: -
cdr3_length: 12
clone_size: -
j_call: TRBJ2-5
v_call: TRBV3-1/TRBV3-2

cdr3_aa: CASSHRDPTGELFF
cdr3_nt: TGTGCCAGCAGTCACCGGGACCCCACCGGGGAGCTGTTTTTT
d_call: -
cdr3_length: 14
clone_size: few
j_call: TRBJ2-2
v_call: TRBV28

cdr3_aa: CASSPGLYGYTF
cdr3_nt: TGTGCCAGCAGTCCGGGGCTGTATGGCTACACCTTC
d_call: -
cdr3_length: 12
clone_size: -
j_call: TRBJ1-2
v_call: TRBV6-5

cdr3_aa: CASSVGQGRSDTQYF
cdr3_nt: TGTGCCAGCAGCGTGGGACAGGGTAGATCAGATACGCAGTATTTT
d_call: TRBD1
cdr3_length: 15
clone_size: -
j_call: TRBJ2-3
v_call: TRBV2

cdr3_aa: CASCREGGIDEQFF
cdr3_nt: TGTGCCAGTTGTCGGGAGGGCGGGATCGATGAGCAGTTCTTC
d_call: TRBD2
cdr3_length: 14
clone_size: -
j_call: TRBJ2-1
v_call: TRBV6-6

cdr3_aa: CASGVGLSGELFF
cdr3_nt: TGTGCCAGCGGCGTTGGGTTGTCCGGGGAGCTGTTTTTT
d_call: -
cdr3_length: 13
clone_size: -
j_call: TRBJ2-2
v_call: TRBV5-6

cdr3_aa: CASLAGGTNTGELFF
cdr3_nt: TGTGCCAGCTTGGCGGGAGGGACAAACACCGGGGAGCTGTTTTTT
d_call: TRBD2
cdr3_length: 15
clone_size: once
j_call: TRBJ2-2
v_call: TRBV7-8

cdr3_aa: CASSIAALTGRLGGYTF
cdr3_nt: TGTGCCAGTAGTATTGCGGCCCTGACAGGGAGGCTCGGGGGCTACACCTTC
d_call: TRBD1
cdr3_length: 17
clone_size: once
j_call: TRBJ1-2
v_call: TRBV19

cdr3_aa: CASSLGTKRDEQFF
cdr3_nt: TGTGCCAGCAGTTTAGGAACGAAAAGGGATGAGCAGTTCTTC
d_call: -
cdr3_length: 14
clone_size: -
j_call: TRBJ2-1
v_call: TRBV28

cdr3_aa: CASSGKGLAGGPNTDTQYF
cdr3_nt: TGTGCCAGCAGCGGAAAGGGACTAGCGGGAGGGCCTAACACAGATACGCAGTATTTT
d_call: TRBD2
cdr3_length: 19
clone_size: -
j_call: TRBJ2-3
v_call: TRBV7-9

cdr3_aa: CASSLVRGVGGSYEQYF
cdr3_nt: TGTGCCAGCAGTTTGGTTCGGGGTGTGGGAGGTTCCTACGAGCAGTACTTC
d_call: -
cdr3_length: 17
clone_size: -
j_call: TRBJ2-7
v_call: TRBV28

cdr3_aa: CASSLLQGEDTEAFF
cdr3_nt: TGTGCCAGCTCACTCCTCCAGGGGGAGGACACTGAAGCTTTCTTT
d_call: TRBD1
cdr3_length: 15
clone_size: -
j_call: TRBJ1-1
v_call: TRBV18

cdr3_aa: CASSGTGTGELFF
cdr3_nt: TGTGCCAGCTCAGGGACAGGCACCGGGGAGCTGTTTTTT
d_call: TRBD1
cdr3_length: 13
clone_size: -
j_call: TRBJ2-2
v_call: TRBV18

cdr3_aa: CASSFNRGRDTQYF
cdr3_nt: TGTGCCAGCAGTTTCAACAGGGGAAGAGATACGCAGTATTTT
d_call: TRBD1
cdr3_length: 14
clone_size: -
j_call: TRBJ2-3
v_call: TRBV27

cdr3_aa: CASILLGRGEIGYTF
cdr3_nt: TGTGCCAGCATCTTGTTAGGGAGGGGCGAAATTGGCTACACCTTC
d_call: -
cdr3_length: 15
clone_size: -
j_call: TRBJ1-2
v_call: TRBV5-8